The following is a T cell receptor beta chain sequence with its context. Assay used: immunoSEQ multiplex PCR; TCRdb lists only in-frame clones, some missing. The sample carries tens of thousands of clones, around 85% recorded once. V dropped 6 bases and J dropped 5 bases, with 16 bases sitting between them. The germline V gene has CDR1 MDHEN and CDR2 SYDVKM. The CDR3 is 14 amino acids. The data derive from a study of T cells in tumors after PD-1 blockade. Overall study context: Patients received pembrolizumab 200 mg every 3 weeks or cemiplimab 350 mg every 2 weeks. A subset received ongoing vismodegib 150 mg daily alongside anti-PD-1 therapy. On average, peripheral blood gave roughly 110,000 TCR templates and some 37,000 unique clonotypes.

The sample consisted of PBMCs, taken before anti-PD-1 therapy. The source of this sequence is a human donor with advanced basal cell or squamous cell carcinoma (not recorded which). The rearrangement joins TRBV28 to TRBJ1-1; D gene uncertain. In DNA form, the CDR3 reads TGTGCCAGCAGCCTACACTATGATGGGACTGAAGCTTTCTTT. It yields the protein CASSLHYDGTEAFF.